This TCR beta chain was captured in a study of cytomegalovirus exposure and HLA in healthy donors. The V end lost 2 bases, the J end lost 4 bases, and 8 bases lay between the germline ends. The CDR3 is made up of 14 amino acids. CDR1 is MNHEY, CDR2 SMNVEV, per germline (reference sequence). The PCR was carried out with 60 Vbeta primers and 13 Jbeta primers. TCRdb keeps only in-frame clones here, not all; method: immunoSEQ multiplex PCR. The sample shows roughly 120,000 clones, approximately 80% of them seen only once. Sample: PBMCs. This clonotype was sampled from a man in his thirties or forties in good health and CMV-seronegative. The chain links TRBV27 to TRBJ2-2; the D is unclear. The CDR3 DNA reads as TGTGCCAGCAGTTTAGGGCTCTCCACCGGGGAGCTGTTTTTT. The encoded protein is CASSLGLSTGELFF.